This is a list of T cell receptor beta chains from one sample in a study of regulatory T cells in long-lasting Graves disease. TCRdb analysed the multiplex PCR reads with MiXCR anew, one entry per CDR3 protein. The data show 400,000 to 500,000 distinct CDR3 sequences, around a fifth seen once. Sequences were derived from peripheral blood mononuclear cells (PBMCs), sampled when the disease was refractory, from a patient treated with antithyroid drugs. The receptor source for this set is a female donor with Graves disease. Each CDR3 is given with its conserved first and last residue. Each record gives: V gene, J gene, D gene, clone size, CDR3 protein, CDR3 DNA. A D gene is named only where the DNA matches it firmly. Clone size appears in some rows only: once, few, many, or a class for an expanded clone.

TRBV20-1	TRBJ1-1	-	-	CSARSDRGFDFEAFF	TGCAGTGCTAGATCGGATAGGGGGTTCGATTTTGAAGCTTTCTTT
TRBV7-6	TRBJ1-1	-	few	CASSPVGSGAEAFF	TGTGCCAGCAGCCCAGTCGGGAGTGGCGCTGAAGCTTTCTTT
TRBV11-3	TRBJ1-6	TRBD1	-	CASSFAGTANSPLHF	TGTGCCAGCAGCTTCGCTGGGACAGCCAATTCACCCCTCCACTTT
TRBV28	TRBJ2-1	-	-	CASLGQGWNEQFF	TGTGCCTCCCTGGGGCAGGGTTGGAATGAGCAGTTCTTC
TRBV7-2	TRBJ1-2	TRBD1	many	CASSRTTGNYGYTF	TGTGCCAGCAGCCGAACGACAGGGAACTATGGCTACACCTTC
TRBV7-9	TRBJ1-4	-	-	CASSLRVGAQSNEKLFF	TGTGCCAGCAGCTTAAGGGTTGGGGCGCAGTCTAATGAAAAACTGTTTTTT
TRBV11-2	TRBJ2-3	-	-	CASSLGVDGTQYF	TGTGCCAGCAGCTTAGGAGTAGACGGTACGCAGTATTTT
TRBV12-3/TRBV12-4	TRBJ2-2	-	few	CASSPGEAGELFF	TGTGCCAGCAGCCCAGGGGAGGCCGGGGAGCTGTTTTTT
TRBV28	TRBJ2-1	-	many	CASRVAYNEQFF	TGTGCCAGCCGGGTGGCTTACAATGAGCAGTTCTTC
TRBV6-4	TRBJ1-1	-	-	CASRPDSEAFF	TGTGCCAGCAGACCGGACAGCGAAGCTTTCTTT
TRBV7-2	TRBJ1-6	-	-	CASSLAGPWAPLHF	TGTGCCAGCAGCCTAGCGGGGCCGTGGGCACCCCTCCACTTT
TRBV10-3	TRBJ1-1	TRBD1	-	CAISARTGEAFF	TGTGCCATCAGTGCAAGGACAGGGGAAGCTTTCTTT
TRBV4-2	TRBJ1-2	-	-	CASSLPQGNYGYTF	TGTGCCAGCAGCCTCCCCCAGGGAAACTATGGCTACACCTTC
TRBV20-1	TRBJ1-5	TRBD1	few	CSARDLIKTGSNQPQHF	TGCAGTGCTAGAGATCTCATCAAGACAGGGAGCAATCAGCCCCAGCATTTT
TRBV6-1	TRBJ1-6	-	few	CASSLRVGSPLHF	TGTGCCAGCAGTCTTCGAGTGGGATCACCCCTCCACTTT
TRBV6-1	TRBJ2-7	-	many	CASTFGQPYEQYF	TGTGCCAGCACCTTCGGGCAACCCTACGAGCAGTACTTC
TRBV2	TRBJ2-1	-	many	CASISSVLDNEQFF	TGTGCCAGCATTTCTAGCGTTTTAGACAATGAGCAGTTCTTC
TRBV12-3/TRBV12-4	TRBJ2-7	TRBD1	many	CASTGTALGEQYF	TGTGCCAGCACTGGGACAGCTCTTGGGGAGCAGTACTTC
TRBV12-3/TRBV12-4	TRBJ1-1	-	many	CASSLGLNTEAFF	TGTGCCAGCAGTTTGGGCCTGAACACTGAAGCTTTCTTT
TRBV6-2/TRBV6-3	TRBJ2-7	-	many	CASSYSGDLRLYEQYF	TGTGCCAGCAGTTACTCGGGGGACCTCCGCCTCTACGAGCAGTACTTC
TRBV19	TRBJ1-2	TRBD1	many	CASSNPGTGEVGYTF	TGTGCCAGTAGTAACCCCGGGACAGGGGAAGTCGGCTACACCTTC
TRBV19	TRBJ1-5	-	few	CATNGMSFYSNQPQHF	TGTGCCACGAACGGTATGAGTTTCTATAGCAATCAGCCCCAGCATTTT
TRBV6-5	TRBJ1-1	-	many	CASSYDYATSRETEAFF	TGTGCCAGCAGTTACGATTATGCGACATCGAGAGAGACTGAAGCTTTCTTT
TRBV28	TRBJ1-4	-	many	CASSLLAGFGEKLFF	TGTGCCAGCAGTTTATTAGCGGGGTTCGGAGAAAAACTGTTTTTT
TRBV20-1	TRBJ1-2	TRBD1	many	CSARPTGNGYTF	TGCAGTGCTAGACCGACAGGGAATGGCTACACCTTC
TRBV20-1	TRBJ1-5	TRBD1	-	CSARGGAGGQPQHF	TGCAGTGCTAGAGGGGGGGCAGGGGGCCAGCCCCAGCATTTT
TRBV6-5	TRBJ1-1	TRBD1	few	CASSYLTGGMGNTEAFF	TGTGCCAGCAGTTACCTGACAGGGGGTATGGGGAACACTGAAGCTTTCTTT
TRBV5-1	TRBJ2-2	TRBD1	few	CASSLEGQRAGELFF	TGCGCCAGCAGCTTGGAGGGACAGCGTGCCGGGGAGCTGTTTTTT
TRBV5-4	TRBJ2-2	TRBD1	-	CASSWDRGSGELFF	TGTGCCAGCAGCTGGGACAGGGGTAGCGGGGAGCTGTTTTTT
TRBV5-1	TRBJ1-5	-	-	CASSSKGTGNQPQHF	TGTGCCAGCAGCTCAAAAGGGACGGGGAATCAGCCCCAGCATTTT
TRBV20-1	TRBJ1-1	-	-	CSASYMVSTEAFF	TGCAGTGCTAGCTATATGGTTTCCACTGAAGCTTTCTTT
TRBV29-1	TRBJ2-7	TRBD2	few	CSVLMGGGSYEQYF	TGCAGCGTCCTGATGGGGGGGGGCTCCTACGAGCAGTACTTC
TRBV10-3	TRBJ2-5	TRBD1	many	CAIGPGGQETQYF	TGTGCCATCGGCCCTGGGGGACAGGAGACCCAGTACTTC
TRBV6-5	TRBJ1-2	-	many	CASSYDGTYGYTF	TGTGCCAGCAGTTACGATGGGACCTATGGCTACACCTTC
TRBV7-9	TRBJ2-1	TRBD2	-	CASSPLAGFTNEQFF	TGTGCCAGCAGCCCGTTAGCGGGATTTACGAATGAGCAGTTCTTC
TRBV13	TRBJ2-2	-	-	CASSLGGQQTGELFF	TGTGCCAGCAGCTTAGGGGGACAACAAACCGGGGAGCTGTTTTTT